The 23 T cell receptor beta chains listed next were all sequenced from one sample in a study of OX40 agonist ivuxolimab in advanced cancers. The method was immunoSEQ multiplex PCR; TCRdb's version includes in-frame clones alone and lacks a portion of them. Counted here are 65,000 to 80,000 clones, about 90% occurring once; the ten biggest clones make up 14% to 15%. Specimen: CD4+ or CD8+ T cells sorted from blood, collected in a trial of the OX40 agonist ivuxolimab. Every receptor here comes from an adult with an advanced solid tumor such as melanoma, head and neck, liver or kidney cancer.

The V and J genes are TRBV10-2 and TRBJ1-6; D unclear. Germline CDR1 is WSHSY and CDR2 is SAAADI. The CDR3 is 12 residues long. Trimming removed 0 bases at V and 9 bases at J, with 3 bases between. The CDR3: CASSESSSPLHF. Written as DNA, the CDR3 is TGCGCCAGCAGTGAGTCGAGTTCACCCCTCCACTTT.

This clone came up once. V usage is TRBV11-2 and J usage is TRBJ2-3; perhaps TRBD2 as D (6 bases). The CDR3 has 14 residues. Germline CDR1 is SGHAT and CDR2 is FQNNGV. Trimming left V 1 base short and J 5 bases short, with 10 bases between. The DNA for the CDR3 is TGTGCCAGCAGCTTAGTTGGAGGGCAAGATACGCAGTATTTT. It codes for CASSLVGGQDTQYF.

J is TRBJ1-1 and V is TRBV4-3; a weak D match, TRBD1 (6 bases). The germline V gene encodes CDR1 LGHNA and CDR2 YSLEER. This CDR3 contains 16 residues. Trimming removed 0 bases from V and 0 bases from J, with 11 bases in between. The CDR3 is CASSQEARGLNTEAFF. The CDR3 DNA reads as TGCGCCAGCAGCCAAGAAGCCAGGGGTTTGAACACTGAAGCTTTCTTT.

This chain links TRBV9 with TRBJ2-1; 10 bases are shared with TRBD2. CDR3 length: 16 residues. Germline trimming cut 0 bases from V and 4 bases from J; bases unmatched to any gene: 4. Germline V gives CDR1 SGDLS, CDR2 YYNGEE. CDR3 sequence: CASSVASGSFYNEQFF. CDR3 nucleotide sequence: TGTGCCAGCAGCGTAGCTAGCGGGAGTTTTTACAATGAGCAGTTCTTC.

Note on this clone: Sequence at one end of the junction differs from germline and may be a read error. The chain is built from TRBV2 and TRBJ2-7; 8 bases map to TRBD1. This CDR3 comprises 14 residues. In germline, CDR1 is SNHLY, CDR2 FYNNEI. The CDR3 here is CASSLRDRSSEQYF. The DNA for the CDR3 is TGTGCCAGCAGTCTCCGGGACAGGTCCTCCGAGCAGTACTTC.

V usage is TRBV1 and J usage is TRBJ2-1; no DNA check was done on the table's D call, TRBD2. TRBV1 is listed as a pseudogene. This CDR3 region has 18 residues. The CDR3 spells CTSSWSRPSGTHYNEQFF. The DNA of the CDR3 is TGCACCAGCAGCTGGTCTCGGCCTAGCGGGACGCACTACAATGAGCAGTTCTTC.

The CDR3 loop reads CASSYQAGAYEQYF. The CDR3, as DNA: TGTGCCAGCAGTTACCAAGCGGGAGCCTACGAGCAGTACTTC. The V and J genes are TRBV6-5 and TRBJ2-7; TRBD2 matches 8 bases. Germline V lookup: CDR1 MNHEY, CDR2 SVGAGI. Trimming at V came to 2 bases and at J to 2 bases, leaving 2 bases not matched to a gene. The CDR3 has 14 amino acids.

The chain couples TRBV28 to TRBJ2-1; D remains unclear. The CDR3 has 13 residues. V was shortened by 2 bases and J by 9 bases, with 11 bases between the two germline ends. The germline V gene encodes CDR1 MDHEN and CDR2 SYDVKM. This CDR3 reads CASSLPRLGEQFF. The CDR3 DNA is TGTGCCAGCAGTTTACCAAGGCTCGGTGAGCAGTTCTTC.

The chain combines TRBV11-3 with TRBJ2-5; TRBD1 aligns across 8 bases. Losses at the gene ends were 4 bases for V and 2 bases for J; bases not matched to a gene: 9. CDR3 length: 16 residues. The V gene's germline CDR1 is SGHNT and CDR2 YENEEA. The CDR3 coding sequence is TGTGCCAGCAGCTCAAGGACAGGGCAGGGGCAAGAGACCCAGTACTTC. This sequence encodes CASSSRTGQGQETQYF.

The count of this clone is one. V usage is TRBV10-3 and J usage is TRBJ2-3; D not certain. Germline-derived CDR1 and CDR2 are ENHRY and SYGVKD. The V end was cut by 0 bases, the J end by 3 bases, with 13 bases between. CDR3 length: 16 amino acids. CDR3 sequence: CAISESPDLGTDTQYF. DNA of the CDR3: TGTGCCATCAGTGAGTCCCCGGACCTGGGGACAGATACGCAGTATTTT.

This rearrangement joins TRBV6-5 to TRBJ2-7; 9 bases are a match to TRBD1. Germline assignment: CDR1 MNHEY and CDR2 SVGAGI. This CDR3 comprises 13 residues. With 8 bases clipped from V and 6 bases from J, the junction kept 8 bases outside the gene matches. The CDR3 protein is CASSTTGGGEQYF. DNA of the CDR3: TGTGCCAGCTCAACCACAGGGGGCGGCGAGCAGTACTTC.

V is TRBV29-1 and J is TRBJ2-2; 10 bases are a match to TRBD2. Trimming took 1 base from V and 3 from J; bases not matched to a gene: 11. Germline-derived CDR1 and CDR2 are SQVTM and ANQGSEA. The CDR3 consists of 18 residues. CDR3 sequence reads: CSVEVVPETSGYTGELFF. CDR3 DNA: TGCAGCGTTGAAGTGGTCCCAGAGACTAGCGGGTACACCGGGGAGCTGTTTTTT.

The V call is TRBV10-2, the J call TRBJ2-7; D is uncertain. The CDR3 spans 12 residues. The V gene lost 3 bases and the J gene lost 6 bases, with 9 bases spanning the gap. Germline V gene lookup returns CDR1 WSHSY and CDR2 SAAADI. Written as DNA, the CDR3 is TGCGCCAGCAGTGACGCCAACTTCGAGCAGTACTTC. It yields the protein CASSDANFEQYF.

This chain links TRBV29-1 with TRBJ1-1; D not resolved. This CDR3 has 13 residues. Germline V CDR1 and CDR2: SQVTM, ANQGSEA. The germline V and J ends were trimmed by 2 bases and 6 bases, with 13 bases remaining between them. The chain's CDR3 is CSVEIQEGPEAFF. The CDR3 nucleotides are TGCAGCGTTGAAATCCAGGAGGGCCCTGAAGCTTTCTTT.

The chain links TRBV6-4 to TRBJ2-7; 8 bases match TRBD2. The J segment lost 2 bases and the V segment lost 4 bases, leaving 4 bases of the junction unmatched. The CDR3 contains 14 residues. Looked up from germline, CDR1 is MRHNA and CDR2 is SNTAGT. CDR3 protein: CASSAGGRAYEQYF. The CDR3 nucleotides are TGTGCCAGCAGTGCGGGGGGGAGAGCCTACGAGCAGTACTTC.

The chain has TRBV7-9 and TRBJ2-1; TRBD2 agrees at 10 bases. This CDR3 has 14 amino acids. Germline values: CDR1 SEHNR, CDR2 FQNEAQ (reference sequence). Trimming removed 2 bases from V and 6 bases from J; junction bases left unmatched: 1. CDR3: CASSLSGGGNEQFF. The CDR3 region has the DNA TGTGCCAGCAGCTTAAGCGGGGGGGGCAATGAGCAGTTCTTC.

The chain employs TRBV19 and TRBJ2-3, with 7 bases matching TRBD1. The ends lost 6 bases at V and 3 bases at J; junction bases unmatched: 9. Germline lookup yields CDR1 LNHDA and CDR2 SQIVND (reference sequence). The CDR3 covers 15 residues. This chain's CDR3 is CASSDRDSTTDTQYF. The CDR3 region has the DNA TGTGCCAGTAGCGACCGGGACAGTACTACAGATACGCAGTATTTT.

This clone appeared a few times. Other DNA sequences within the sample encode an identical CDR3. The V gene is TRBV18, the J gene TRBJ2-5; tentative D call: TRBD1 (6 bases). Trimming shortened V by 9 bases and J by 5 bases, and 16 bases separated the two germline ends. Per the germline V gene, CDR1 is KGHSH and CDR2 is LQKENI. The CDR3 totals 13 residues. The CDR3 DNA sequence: TGTGCCAGTTCGGGGACAAGCGAGGAGACCCAGTACTTC. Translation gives CASSGTSEETQYF.

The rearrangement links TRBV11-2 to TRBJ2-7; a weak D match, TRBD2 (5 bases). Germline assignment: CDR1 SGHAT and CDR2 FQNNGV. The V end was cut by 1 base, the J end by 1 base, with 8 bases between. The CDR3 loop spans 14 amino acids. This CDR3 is CASSLVGDSYEQYF. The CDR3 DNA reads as TGTGCCAGCAGCTTAGTCGGGGATTCCTACGAGCAGTACTTC.

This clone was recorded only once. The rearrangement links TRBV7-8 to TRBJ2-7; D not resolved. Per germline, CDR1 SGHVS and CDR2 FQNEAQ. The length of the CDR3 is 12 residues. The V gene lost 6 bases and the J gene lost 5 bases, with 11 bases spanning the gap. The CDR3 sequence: CASSIGTNEQYF. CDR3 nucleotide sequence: TGTGCCAGCAGTATAGGAACTAACGAGCAGTACTTC.

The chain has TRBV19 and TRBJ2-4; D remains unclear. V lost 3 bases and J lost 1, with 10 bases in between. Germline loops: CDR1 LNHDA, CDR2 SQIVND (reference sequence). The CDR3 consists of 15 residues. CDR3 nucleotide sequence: TGTGCCAGTAGTATTGGGCAGATTGCCAAAAACATTCAGTACTTC. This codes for CASSIGQIAKNIQYF.

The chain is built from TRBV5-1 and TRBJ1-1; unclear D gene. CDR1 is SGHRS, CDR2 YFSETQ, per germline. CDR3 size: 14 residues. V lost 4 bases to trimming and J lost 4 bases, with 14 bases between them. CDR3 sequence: CASSPRGSTTEAFF. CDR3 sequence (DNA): TGCGCCAGCAGCCCCCGCGGATCGACCACTGAAGCTTTCTTT.

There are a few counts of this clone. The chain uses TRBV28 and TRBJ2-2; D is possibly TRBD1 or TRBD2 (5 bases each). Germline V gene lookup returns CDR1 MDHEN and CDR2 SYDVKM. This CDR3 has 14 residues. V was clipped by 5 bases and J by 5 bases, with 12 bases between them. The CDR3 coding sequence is TGTGCCAGCAGTGGGGGTCTGAGGACCGGGGAGCTGTTTTTT. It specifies CASSGGLRTGELFF.